The entry below describes one TCR beta chain. These data originate in a study of CD8 T cells in Susac syndrome. The germline V gene encodes CDR1 SGHTA and CDR2 FQGNSA. This CDR3 comprises 14 residues. V dropped 10 bases and J dropped 6; count of bases not matched to a gene: 12. Random-hexamer reverse transcription was applied to roughly 0.5 to 1 ug RNA. TCRdb re-called the immunoSEQ multiplex PCR reads through MiXCR, storing one row per CDR3 protein. The sample carries 150,000 to 200,000 distinct CDR3 sequences, over 85% recorded once. TEMRA cells were FACS-enriched, while CD8+ and CD4+ T cells were negatively isolated.

The sample taken for sequencing was CD4+ T cells from PBMCs. The receptor was isolated from a human donor with multiple sclerosis. V gene TRBV7-2 combines with J gene TRBJ2-5, with 9 bases matching TRBD2. CDR3 coding DNA: TGTGCCACAAGTCTTAGCGGGAGTGATAAGACCCAGTACTTC. It yields the protein CATSLSGSDKTQYF.